The present entry profiles one T cell receptor (beta chain) with its context. Its antigen remains unidentified. No qualities accompany the bases; no much larger clone lies one base away. This sample was included in a study of blood T cell repertoires in COVID-19 (TCRdb year 2020). For the wider study: Collaborator samples came from the United States, Italy and Spain and covered acute and convalescent phases of COVID-19. The samples were drawn from the first 160 participants of the ongoing ImmuneRACE study and from 1,254 subjects provided by 6 global collaborators. The repertoires were released in a freely available public database intended as a resource for research on the immune response to SARS-CoV-2. Where available, HLA class I and class II types were taken from metadata supplied by the sample provider and were not determined by assay-based typing. The sample metadata nearly always contained a de-identified subject ID, COVID-19 status, age in years and sex. Deeply sampled blood TCRbeta repertoires from subjects exposed to, actively infected with, or recovered from COVID-19 were included in the dataset. The material from the prospective study consisted of cDNA or gDNA derived from T cells, B-cell-depleted T cells, or PBMCs.

Summary of the overall study and its limitations: The amount of clinical and demographic metadata varied by source and participant and was provided uncurated.

Whole blood was collected in K2EDTA tubes by collaborating institutions according to the institutions' own protocols. For TCRbeta analysis, collaborators shipped samples as frozen whole blood, isolated PBMCs, or DNA extracted from either of those sample types. V is clipped by 5 bases and J by 3 bases, and the sequence between their germline boundaries is 14 bases long. The CDR3 starts with the cysteine, ends with the phenylalanine, and has 14 residues. Left in the record is the CDR3 DNA by itself, 42 bases read in frame from the first base. The germline V gene provides CDR1 SGHTA and CDR2 FQGTGA. The immunoSEQ Assay, a bias-controlled multiplex PCR, was used to amplify TCRbeta CDR3 regions from genomic DNA. In the authors' own workflow: The number of nucleated cells in each sample was estimated by amplification of reference gene primers within the assay. Sequence reads were collapsed and filtered to measure the absolute abundance of every unique TCRbeta CDR3 rearrangement. Productive Simpson clonality was computed per sample as the square root of Simpson's diversity index over productive rearrangements. Not all clones reach the TCRdb copy of this immuneACCESS table, which keeps in-frame sequences only. Checked studies attribute under half of the gap to unresolved V genes and leave the rest unexplained. V and J calls and clone size follow that table, whereas D and trimming were derived from the DNA. A total of about 140,000 clones appear in this sample, about 79% of them only once. Approximately 5% of the sample lies in the top ten.

This receptor chain uses TRBV7-3 and TRBJ2-7; TRBD1 is a weak D gene call, 7 bases matching. The TCR sequence derives from a woman of 80 years or more with active or convalescent COVID-19. Specimen: peripheral blood. The CDR3 protein sequence reads: CASSPQGGFYEQYF. The DNA sequence is TGTGCCAGCAGCCCCCAGGGGGGTTTCTACGAGCAGTACTTC.